This T cell receptor (beta chain) was captured in a study of blood T cell repertoires in COVID-19. Study context: Samples came from the United States, Italy and Spain, spanning acute and convalescent COVID-19. Nucleic acid was either cDNA or gDNA, and it came from T cells, B-cell-depleted T cells, or PBMCs.

Per the authors' pipeline: The assay estimated nucleated cells by amplifying reference gene primers. Sequencing used immunoSEQ multiplex PCR; TCRdb keeps in-frame clones, though not all of them. D and trimming were read from the DNA, whereas the V and J calls and clone size are those reported in that table. The table lists about 110,000 clones, 87% of them singletons, with more than 4.5% in the top ten. V lost 0 bases and J 5 bases, leaving 10 bases between the germline ends. Germline assignment: CDR1 SGDLS and CDR2 YYNGEE. This CDR3 contains 14 residues. Sequenced sample: peripheral blood. This rearrangement joins TRBV9 to TRBJ2-3, with D possibly TRBD1 on 5 matching bases. The TCR sequence derives from a human donor in a cohort sampled during active COVID-19. CDR3 bases: TGTGCCAGCAGCGTAGGGTACCAGGGAGATACGCAGTATTTT. Protein sequence: CASSVGYQGDTQYF.